The present T cell receptor beta chain was sequenced within a study of cytomegalovirus exposure and HLA in healthy donors. About the research overall: Counted in an early data release were tens of millions of unique TCRs from HLA-typed donors. Broader study findings: Earlier analysis yielded a pattern in which most TCR beta V segments were productive about 87% or about 30% of the time. In a later analysis, TCR beta V- and J-gene trimming showed a link to a missense DCLRE1C variant.

Concerning this clone: As yet, its antigen is unknown.

The CDR3 totals 12 residues. Trimming took 6 bases from V and 6 from J, leaving 11 bases between them. The germline CDR1 and CDR2 sequences are SQVTM and ANQGSEA. PCR used 60 Vbeta primers and 13 Jbeta primers. Profiling relied on immunoSEQ multiplex PCR, and the TCRdb table lists in-frame clones only, not all of them. Among 90,000 to 120,000 clones listed, roughly 72% were seen once. Sample: PBMCs. The chain carries TRBV29-1 and TRBJ1-4; D uncertain. The TCR comes from a man aged 25-45 years in good health and CMV-seronegative. The CDR3 loop reads CSVRIGDEKLFF. The CDR3 bases are TGCAGCGTCAGGATCGGTGATGAAAAACTGTTTTTT.